This TCR beta chain was recorded in a study of blood T cell repertoires in COVID-19. At the level of the study: Donors in the United States, Italy and Spain gave samples during acute or convalescent COVID-19.

Participant reports of clinical history set cohort assignment. TCRdb's copy holds only in-frame clones and misses some; the assay was immunoSEQ multiplex PCR. In the table there are about 280,000 clones, around 88% of which are singletons. Trimming cost V 1 base and J 3 bases, with 12 bases left between them. CDR1 LGHDT and CDR2 YNNKEL come from the germline V gene (reference sequence). The CDR3 contains 15 residues. The receptor's source is a woman in her 40s who had recovered from COVID-19. V gene TRBV3-1 (or the pseudogene TRBV3-2) combines with J gene TRBJ2-5; the D gene is possibly TRBD2 (6 bases). Specimen: PBMCs or T cells enriched from blood (not recorded which). CDR3 residues: CASSQGDSGKETQYF. The CDR3, as DNA: TGTGCCAGCAGCCAAGGGGATAGCGGAAAAGAGACCCAGTACTTC.